The 18 T cell receptor beta chains reported below all come from one sample, sequenced in a study of CD8 T cells in ankylosing spondylitis (dated by TCRdb to 2015 to 2018). Receptor amplification or capture employed 5' RACE. TCRdb shows the sequencer as Illumina HiSeq 2500. TCRdb passed the public sequencing reads through fastp at Q25 and MiXCR, retaining productive beta sequences. Identical CDR3 proteins give one entry, which carries the most common genes and DNA. For this sample the table gives about 140,000 distinct CDR3 sequences, of which under 35% were detected only once. About 6% of the sample is in the top ten clones. The sample taken for sequencing was synovial fluid, either unsorted or a sorted T cell fraction (not recorded which). Receptors were obtained from a male donor with ankylosing spondylitis.

V gene TRBV18 combines with J gene TRBJ1-2; D unresolved. This CDR3 comprises 13 residues. V lost 5 bases and J lost 3, with 10 bases in between. Germline CDR1 reads KGHSH; CDR2 reads LQKENI. The CDR3 region is CASSGTADYGYTF. The CDR3 DNA sequence: TGTGCCAGCTCAGGTACGGCGGACTATGGCTACACCTTC. Filled out from reference TRBV18 and TRBJ1-2, the complete variable domain reads NAGVMQNPRHLVRRRGQEARLRCSPMKGHSHVYWYRQLPEEGLKFMVYLQKENIIDESGMPKERFSAEFPKEGPSILRIQQVVRGDSAAYFCASSGTADYGYTFGSGTRLTVV.

This rearrangement joins TRBV2 to TRBJ2-1, with 7 bases identical to TRBD2. Germline V gene data show CDR1 as SNHLY and CDR2 as FYNNEI. CDR3 length equals 16 residues. J lost 8 bases, V lost 8 bases, and 18 bases had no gene match. This CDR3 reads CASCRREPQGSYEQFF. The CDR3 DNA sequence: TGTGCCAGCTGTCGGCGGGAGCCGCAAGGGTCCTATGAGCAGTTCTTC.

This chain links TRBV30 with TRBJ2-1; D ambiguous. Trimming removed 3 bases from V and 7 bases from J, with 19 bases in between. This CDR3 contains 15 residues. Germline V gene lookup returns CDR1 GTSNPN and CDR2 SVGIG (reference sequence). The CDR3 region is CAWSPIRRVVNEQFF. For the CDR3, the DNA is TGTGCCTGGAGCCCAATTAGGAGAGTTGTAAATGAGCAGTTCTTC.

This chain uses TRBV2 with TRBJ2-1, with D possibly matching TRBD2 (5 bases). This CDR3 region has 12 residues. CDR1 and CDR2 (germline): SNHLY, FYNNEI. V was shortened by 6 bases and J by 7 bases, with 10 bases between the two germline ends. CDR3 amino acids: CASRTTRNEQFF. CDR3 bases: TGTGCCAGCAGAACTACTAGAAATGAGCAGTTCTTC.

The genes are TRBV18 and TRBJ2-1, with D perhaps TRBD2 (5 bases). Germline-derived CDR1 and CDR2 are KGHSH and LQKENI. Trimming pared 3 bases from V and 8 bases from J, leaving 11 bases between. The CDR3 is 13 amino acids. This chain's CDR3 is CASSPPGVHEQFF. For the CDR3, the DNA is TGTGCCAGCTCACCCCCCGGGGTCCATGAGCAGTTCTTC.

This CDR3 is CSAREAFTDTQYF. CDR3 DNA: TGCAGTGCTAGAGAAGCGTTTACAGATACGCAGTATTTT. J is TRBJ2-3 and V is TRBV20-1; D gene unclear. CDR1 DFQATT and CDR2 SNEGSKA come from the germline V gene (reference sequence). The CDR3 length is 13 residues. Trimming shortened V by 0 bases and J by 3 bases, and 7 bases separated the two germline ends.

This rearrangement joins TRBV10-3 to TRBJ2-7, with 9 bases lining up with TRBD2. V was clipped by 5 bases and J by 3 bases; unmatched bases: 8. This CDR3 has 15 residues. Germline V gene data show CDR1 as ENHRY and CDR2 as SYGVKD. Here the CDR3 DNA reads TGTGCCATCAGTAAAACTAGCGGGCGTGACTACGAGCAGTACTTC. It translates to CAISKTSGRDYEQYF.

Many counts were recorded for this clonotype. This sequence joins TRBV28 and TRBJ1-4, with a possible D match to TRBD1 (5 bases). CDR1 is MDHEN and CDR2 is SYDVKM in the germline V gene. The CDR3 is 15 residues long. Trimming shortened V by 4 bases and J by 5 bases, and 14 bases separated the two germline ends. CDR3: CASSSGGDPNEKLFF. In DNA form, the CDR3 reads TGTGCCAGCAGTTCCGGGGGGGACCCCAATGAAAAACTGTTTTTT. The full variable domain, completed using reference TRBV28 and TRBJ1-4, is DVKVTQSSRYLVKRTGEKVFLECVQDMDHENMFWYRQDPGLGLRLIYFSYDVKMKEKGDIPEGYSVSREKKERFSLILESASTNQTSMYLCASSSGGDPNEKLFFGSGTQLSVL.

A single count supports this clonotype. V gene TRBV11-2 combines with J gene TRBJ1-1; TRBD1 is a possible D gene (5 bases). CDR1 is SGHAT, CDR2 FQNNGV, per germline. CDR3 length: 15 residues. V gave up 1 base and J gave up 5 bases, with 14 bases separating them. The chain's CDR3 is CASSLVFQGGTEAFF. For the CDR3, the DNA is TGTGCCAGCAGCTTAGTTTTTCAGGGTGGTACTGAAGCTTTCTTT.

The rearrangement joins TRBV10-3 to TRBJ2-3; 8 bases fit TRBD2. V dropped 8 bases and J dropped 4; count of bases not matched to a gene: 8. This CDR3 contains 14 residues. The germline gives CDR1 ENHRY, CDR2 SYGVKD. CDR3 loop: CAIGEAGVADTQYF. CDR3 in DNA: TGTGCCATCGGGGAAGCGGGAGTGGCAGATACGCAGTATTTT.

The chain recombines TRBV3-1 with TRBJ2-3, with D possibly TRBD2 on 5 matching bases. Germline loops: CDR1 LGHDT, CDR2 YNNKEL (reference sequence). There are 15 residues in the CDR3. With 1 base removed from V and 6 bases from J, the gap between germline ends came to 14 bases. CDR3 nucleotide sequence: TGTGCCAGCAGCCAAGGATGGAGGTCGGTGGATACGCAGTATTTT. It is translated as CASSQGWRSVDTQYF.

As DNA, the CDR3 is TGCAGTGCCGAAACCCTTATGGGACTAGCGGCCACCAGAGATACGCAGTATTTT. This sequence encodes CSAETLMGLAATRDTQYF. The chain combines TRBV20-1 with TRBJ2-3; TRBD2 aligns across 11 bases. The CDR3 has 18 amino acids. Germline-derived CDR1 and CDR2 are DFQATT and SNEGSKA (reference sequence). The trim removed 6 bases at V and 5 bases at J, leaving 19 bases unmatched.

This chain joins TRBV10-3 and TRBJ2-5; 9 nucleotides match TRBD2. The V and J ends lost 11 bases and 4 bases, in that order; junction bases with no gene match: 8. The V gene's germline CDR1 is ENHRY and CDR2 SYGVKD. The CDR3 runs to 13 residues. The CDR3 nucleotides are TGTGCCTCCGCGGGGGGGCCTGGAGAGACCCAGTACTTC. It codes for CASAGGPGETQYF.

The rearrangement uses TRBV10-3 and TRBJ1-1; no definite D call. The CDR3 spans 14 residues. The germline CDR1 and CDR2 sequences are ENHRY and SYGVKD. V was trimmed by 4 bases and J by 1 base, leaving 10 bases between them. CDR3 in DNA: TGTGCCATCAGTGCTCGTCAGGCGAACACTGAAGCTTTCTTT. It codes for CAISARQANTEAFF.

The chain combines TRBV12-3 or TRBV12-4 with TRBJ1-5; tentative D call: TRBD1 (6 bases). The length of the CDR3 is 15 residues. With 6 bases removed from V and 3 bases from J, the gap between germline ends came to 15 bases. Here the CDR3 reads CASSSGRGDNQPQHF. CDR3 sequence (DNA): TGTGCCAGCAGCTCCGGCAGGGGAGACAATCAGCCCCAGCATTTT.

There are many counts of this clonotype. The rearrangement joins TRBV2 to TRBJ1-1; unclear D gene. The CDR3 runs 13 residues. Trimming took 4 bases from V and 5 from J, leaving 11 bases between them. The germline V gene encodes CDR1 SNHLY and CDR2 FYNNEI. Here the CDR3 DNA reads TGTGCCAGCAGTGCGGGTTTGGGAACTGAAGCTTTCTTT. It yields the protein CASSAGLGTEAFF.

This clonotype was picked up a small number of times. The chain links TRBV20-1 to TRBJ2-5; a weak D match, TRBD2 (5 bases). CDR1 is DFQATT, CDR2 SNEGSKA, per germline (reference sequence). Trimming removed 0 bases from V and 1 base from J, with 9 bases in between. This CDR3 has 14 amino acids. CDR3 in amino acids: CSARDAAVQETQYF. The CDR3 DNA follows: TGCAGTGCTAGAGATGCAGCGGTCCAAGAGACCCAGTACTTC.

This clonotype has only a few counts. The chain joins TRBV6-2 or TRBV6-3 to TRBJ2-7, with 11 bases that match TRBD2. V lost 4 bases, J lost 3 bases, and 8 bases stayed unmatched. CDR1 MNHEY and CDR2 SVGEGT come from the germline V gene. The CDR3 runs to 16 residues. Here the CDR3 reads CASSSPLAGVLYEQYF. CDR3 sequence (DNA): TGTGCCAGCAGTTCCCCACTAGCGGGAGTACTCTACGAGCAGTACTTC.